This T cell receptor (beta chain) is drawn from a study of OX40 agonist ivuxolimab in advanced cancers. Study at large: At roughly 83% male, the cohort had a mean age of approximately 64 years, ranging from roughly 23 to 80. Three partial responders included one hepatocellular carcinoma patient and two cutaneous melanoma patients. Study findings and constraints: Which antigen the expanded peripheral T cells recognized is unknown. Expanded clones tended on average to be more numerous among CD8+ T cells than CD4+.

Germline-derived CDR1 and CDR2 are SEHNR and FQNEAQ (reference sequence). J was trimmed by 4 bases and V by 0 bases; bases with no gene match: 6. The CDR3 runs to 15 residues. This clone showed up just once. Its antigen is not known. The repertoire was sequenced with immunoSEQ multiplex PCR; TCRdb's copy has only in-frame clones and lacks some. The sample records 80,000 or so clones, about 93% being singletons. The sequence derives from an adult with an advanced solid tumor such as melanoma, head and neck, liver or kidney cancer. The source material was CD4+ or CD8+ T cells sorted from blood, sampled in a trial of the OX40 agonist ivuxolimab. The rearrangement joins TRBV7-9 to TRBJ2-7; 7 bases agree with TRBD1. The CDR3 reads CASSLAGPRGYEQYF. CDR3 in DNA: TGTGCCAGCAGCTTAGCGGGTCCCAGGGGGTACGAGCAGTACTTC.